Following are 3 T cell receptor beta chains from one sample sequenced in a study of blood T cells in healthy people across ages (dated by TCRdb to the mid-2010s). The receptor library was made with 5' RACE. The sequencer listed for this sample is Illumina HiSeq 2500. A second PCR of about 6 to 11 cycles was run with a J-beta primer mix and a sample-barcoded 5' primer. The public reads were run again by TCRdb, first through fastp at Q25 and then through MiXCR, and only productive beta chains were kept. Each entry merges the rows of one CDR3 protein and shows their most common DNA and genes. Here the sample has fewer than 600,000 distinct CDR3 sequences; about 28% occur a single time. The ten largest clones represent approximately 3.7% of the sample. The data were also submitted as part of a second study, on T cells of mothers and their children.

Material: blood. The source of these receptors is a boy younger than 10 in good health.

CDR3 protein: CASRGPEGRLQETQYF. CDR3 coding DNA: TGTGCCAGCAGAGGGCCGGAGGGGCGGTTACAAGAGACCCAGTACTTC. The chain combines TRBV6-2 or TRBV6-3 with TRBJ2-1; tentatively, D is TRBD2 (6 bases). The J call may be incorrect, as the DNA end agrees better with TRBJ2-5. CDR3 length: 16 amino acids. Germline V gene sequence: CDR1 MNHEY, CDR2 SVGEGT.

The rearrangement links TRBV7-2 to TRBJ2-3; D may be TRBD2 (5 bases). Trimming took off 5 bases at V and 6 bases at J, with 15 bases between the two ends. This CDR3 contains 14 residues. Germline lookup yields CDR1 SGHTA and CDR2 FQGNSA. The CDR3 here is CASSQRVRGDTQYF. CDR3 nucleotide sequence: TGTGCCAGCAGCCAACGCGTCAGAGGGGATACGCAGTATTTT.

The rearrangement joins TRBV9 to TRBJ1-4; D is undetermined. CDR1 and CDR2 (germline): SGDLS, YYNGEE. V shed 0 bases and J shed 6 bases, with 9 bases lying between them. The CDR3 runs 14 residues. The CDR3 DNA reads TGTGCCAGCAGCGTAGGAGAGACCCATGAAAAACTGTTTTTT. Its protein product is CASSVGETHEKLFF.